The sample holds many counts of the clone carrying this T cell receptor (beta chain). Antigen unknown. The sample belongs to a study of T-cell reconstitution after alpha-beta-depleted transplantation in children. Study-level results: Fresh T-cell production supplied most of the T-cell counts and diversity seen one year after transplant. Two months or so post-transplant, alpha-beta T cells reportedly derived from several hundred expanded graft clones. Surviving thymic progenitors and recipient T cells were the source of high TCRbeta diversity at day 60 in some patients.

A TCRbeta library incorporating unique molecular identifiers was prepared. Each CDR3 protein gets one entry after TCRdb re-called the PCR reads with MiXCR. Of fewer than 750,000 distinct CDR3 sequences listed, approximately 22% are singletons. Per the germline V gene, CDR1 is MNHEY and CDR2 is SVGEGT. The ends were cut back, 2 bases at V and 1 base at J, with 5 bases in the middle. The CDR3 spans 13 residues. J is TRBJ1-1 and V is TRBV6-2 or TRBV6-3; D gene ambiguous. The sequenced sample was PBMCs, mostly from graft donor cells, obtained 360 days after TCRalphabeta/CD19-depleted stem cell transplant. The TCR was taken from a boy younger than two who had a stem cell transplant for acute myeloid leukemia, so the T cells may come from the graft donor. CDR3 region: CASSYSSNTEAFF. The CDR3 bases are TGTGCCAGCAGTTACAGTTCGAACACTGAAGCTTTCTTT.